This T cell receptor (beta chain) derives from a study of blood T cell repertoires in COVID-19. Study-wide context: Researchers got acute and convalescent COVID-19 samples from the United States, Italy and Spain. Nucleic acid was either cDNA or gDNA, and it came from T cells, B-cell-depleted T cells, or PBMCs.

Looked up from germline, CDR1 is KGHDR and CDR2 is SFDVKD. Unmatched junction bases numbered 7, after V lost 5 bases and J lost 6 bases. This CDR3 spans 16 amino acids. In the original workflow: Amplified reference gene primers provided the basis for estimating nucleated cell counts. Profiling relied on immunoSEQ multiplex PCR, and the TCRdb table lists in-frame clones only, not all of them. V, J and clone size are those of that table, while D and trimming were read from the DNA. The sample has some 97,000 clones; just over 90% are singletons. The sequence derives from a man in his fifties or sixties with acute or convalescent COVID-19. The rearrangement uses TRBV24-1 and TRBJ1-5, with 12 bases that match TRBD1. The sample taken for sequencing was peripheral blood. Written as DNA, the CDR3 is TGTGCCACCAGTGTGGGACAGGGGGCGCCCGGTCAGCCCCAGCATTTT. This codes for CATSVGQGAPGQPQHF.